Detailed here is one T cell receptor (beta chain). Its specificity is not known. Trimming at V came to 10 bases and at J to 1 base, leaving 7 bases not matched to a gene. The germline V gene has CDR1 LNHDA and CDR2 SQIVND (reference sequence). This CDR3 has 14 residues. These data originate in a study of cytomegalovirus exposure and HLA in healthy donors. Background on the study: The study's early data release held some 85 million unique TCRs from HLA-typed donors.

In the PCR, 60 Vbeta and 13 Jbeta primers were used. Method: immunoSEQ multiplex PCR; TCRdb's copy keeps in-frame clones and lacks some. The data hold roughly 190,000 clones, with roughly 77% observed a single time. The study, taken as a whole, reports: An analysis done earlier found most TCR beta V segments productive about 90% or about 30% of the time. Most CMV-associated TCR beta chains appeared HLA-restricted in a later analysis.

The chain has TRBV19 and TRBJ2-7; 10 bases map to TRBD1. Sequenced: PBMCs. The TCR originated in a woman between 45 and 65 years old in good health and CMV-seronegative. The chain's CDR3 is CATQRDRGSYEQYF. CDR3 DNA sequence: TGTGCCACACAACGGGACAGGGGTTCCTACGAGCAGTACTTC.